This T cell receptor beta chain was profiled in a study of regulatory T cells in long-lasting Graves disease. Study conclusions and caveats: Persistent disease favored TRBV28, TRBJ1-2 and TRBJ2-5.

CDR3-region Arm-PCR and iRepertoire HTBI primers produced the TCR beta libraries. TCRdb analysed the multiplex PCR reads with MiXCR anew, one entry per CDR3 protein. The sample has hundreds of thousands of distinct CDR3 sequences, approximately 15% seen once. CDR1 is SGHVS and CDR2 is FQNEAQ in the germline V gene. The CDR3 runs 16 residues. The germline V and J ends were trimmed by 2 bases and 4 bases, with 15 bases remaining between them. Time point described: newly diagnosed GD, antithyroid drugs for less than 3 months. From PBMCs, RNA was extracted and then used to make the TCR library. The authors diagnosed Graves' disease using American Thyroid Association guidelines. In this cohort, patients came from an endocrinology department located in Xi'an, China. This clonotype was counted many times. Antigen: not known. The sample was also linked to a second study, of T cells in Graves' hyperthyroidism and ophthalmopathy. According to that study: The TCR CDR3 first-round RT-PCR relied on the HTBI primer set.

The rearrangement uses TRBV7-8 and TRBJ1-5, with a tentative D call TRBD1 (5 bases). The origin of this receptor is a man aged 35-49 years with Graves disease. Sample: peripheral blood mononuclear cells (PBMCs), taken at new diagnosis, from a patient treated with antithyroid drugs. Written as DNA, the CDR3 is TGTGCCAGCAGCTTAAGGGCGAGGGGTCGGAATCAGCCCCAGCATTTT. Protein product: CASSLRARGRNQPQHF. Together with reference TRBV7-8 and TRBJ1-5, the CDR3 gives the full variable domain: GAGVSQSPRYKVAKRGQDVALRCDPISGHVSLFWYQQALGQGPEFLTYFQNEAQLDKSGLPSDRFFAERPEGSVSTLKIQRTQQEDSAVYLCASSLRARGRNQPQHFGDGTRLSIL.